Presented here are 23 T cell receptor beta chains from one specimen sequenced in a study of T-cell memory formation after mild COVID-19 (dated by TCRdb to the early 2020s). The library was produced with 5' RACE. Sequencing took place on an Illumina NovaSeq 6000. Clones were called with MiXCR by TCRdb after fastp trimmed the public reads at Q25, and only in-frame beta chains were retained. One record per CDR3 amino acid sequence lists the most common genes and DNA. In all, the sample holds a few hundred thousand distinct CDR3 sequences, and 20% to 25% of those were seen once. Under 15% of the sample is held by the ten biggest clonotypes. Material for sequencing was PBMCs or a T cell subset sorted from them (not recorded which). The receptor source for this set is an adult woman who had mild COVID-19 (a few samples of this study predate the infection). The sample titles of this study are shuffled in the database, so cell type and time point are left out; the donor was told from shared clones.

Only a few counts were recorded for this clonotype. This rearrangement joins TRBV19 to TRBJ1-5; 9 positions match TRBD1. The ends lost 6 bases at V and 1 base at J; junction bases unmatched: 10. Per germline, CDR1 LNHDA and CDR2 SQIVND (reference sequence). CDR3 length: 17 amino acids. The CDR3 spells CASRSGTGYGSNQPQHF. DNA for the CDR3: TGTGCCAGTAGGAGCGGGACAGGGTATGGGAGCAATCAGCCCCAGCATTTT.

This clonotype was seen a handful of times. The chain joins TRBV6-1 to TRBJ2-5, with a possible D match to TRBD2 (6 bases). Deletions cut 3 bases from V and 1 base from J, with 12 bases between. Germline assignment: CDR1 MNHNS and CDR2 SASEGT. The CDR3 spans 15 residues. The chain's CDR3 is CASSDGAGTQETQYF. CDR3 nucleotide sequence: TGTGCCAGCAGTGATGGTGCGGGGACCCAAGAGACCCAGTACTTC.

This chain links TRBV10-1 with TRBJ1-2; no clear D gene. Trimming cost V 2 bases and J 8 bases, with 6 bases left between them. The CDR3 extends over 11 amino acids. CDR1 is WNHNN and CDR2 is SYGVQD in the germline V gene (reference sequence). CDR3: CASSEVGGYTF. The CDR3 DNA follows: TGCGCCAGCAGTGAGGTTGGGGGCTACACCTTC.

The V call is TRBV2, the J call TRBJ2-2; 7 positions agree with TRBD2. There are 18 residues in the CDR3. V dropped 0 bases and J dropped 5; count of bases not matched to a gene: 12. Germline V gives CDR1 SNHLY, CDR2 FYNNEI. For the CDR3, the DNA is TGTGCCAGCAGTGAAGCTGGGTTCGAGCGGGAAGGGACCGGGGAGCTGTTTTTT. Translating gives CASSEAGFEREGTGELFF.

The chain employs TRBV11-2 and TRBJ2-7; 7 bases align to TRBD1. The J segment lost 5 bases and the V segment lost 2 bases, leaving 12 bases of the junction unmatched. The CDR3 is 16 residues long. Looked up from germline, CDR1 is SGHAT and CDR2 is FQNNGV. The CDR3 spells CASSLFRRQGPDEQYF. The DNA for the CDR3 is TGTGCCAGCAGCTTATTTCGGCGACAGGGCCCGGACGAGCAGTACTTC.

The chain has TRBV9 and TRBJ2-7; D unresolved. Germline loops: CDR1 SGDLS, CDR2 YYNGEE. The ends were cut back, 0 bases at V and 1 base at J, with 8 bases in the middle. This CDR3 is built from 14 residues. CDR3 nucleotides: TGTGCCAGCAGCGTAGTCCCCCAATCCTACGAGCAGTACTTC. Translating it yields CASSVVPQSYEQYF.

V usage is TRBV18 and J usage is TRBJ1-2; 7 bases agree with TRBD1. Germline V gives CDR1 KGHSH, CDR2 LQKENI. V was pared by 4 bases and J by 6 bases, with 5 bases of the junction left unmatched. CDR3 size: 13 residues. As DNA, the CDR3 is TGTGCCAGCTCACAACAGGGGTCGGATGGCTACACCTTC. Residues: CASSQQGSDGYTF.

The chain has TRBV18 and TRBJ2-3; D not resolved. Trimming took off 4 bases at V and 3 bases at J, with 14 bases between the two ends. CDR1 is KGHSH and CDR2 is LQKENI in the germline V gene. This CDR3 has 15 amino acids. CDR3 loop: CASSLHGEETDTQYF. For the CDR3, the DNA is TGTGCCAGCTCACTCCATGGAGAGGAAACAGATACGCAGTATTTT.

This clonotype was detected a few times. The chain has TRBV24-1 and TRBJ2-7; D is unresolved. CDR1 is KGHDR, CDR2 SFDVKD, per germline. The CDR3 has 14 amino acids. The germline V and J ends were trimmed by 6 bases and 2 bases, with 13 bases remaining between them. The CDR3 region is CATSTRGVPYEQYF. The CDR3 nucleotides are TGTGCCACCAGTACCCGTGGGGTCCCCTACGAGCAGTACTTC.

The chain recombines TRBV9 with TRBJ1-5; D is perhaps TRBD1 (6 bases). Deletions cut 0 bases from V and 3 bases from J, with 13 bases between. Germline loops: CDR1 SGDLS, CDR2 YYNGEE. The CDR3 contains 16 residues. The CDR3 DNA reads TGTGCCAGCAGCGTAGAGGCAGGGGACCTCAATCAGCCCCAGCATTTT. Residues: CASSVEAGDLNQPQHF.

The sample holds many counts of this clonotype. This chain uses TRBV12-3 or TRBV12-4 with TRBJ2-3; no definite D call. V was clipped by 4 bases and J by 4 bases, with 9 bases between them. The CDR3 consists of 13 residues. Written as DNA, the CDR3 is TGTGCCAGCAGTTCCCGGGTGGCAGATACGCAGTATTTT. As protein: CASSSRVADTQYF.

The sample holds a few counts of this clonotype. The chain carries TRBV29-1 and TRBJ2-7; 7 bases match TRBD1. From germline, CDR1 is SQVTM and CDR2 ANQGSEA. Unmatched junction bases numbered 6, after V lost 5 bases and J lost 5 bases. The CDR3 totals 12 residues. CDR3 loop: CSVNRGKNEQYF. DNA for the CDR3: TGCAGCGTTAACAGGGGAAAGAACGAGCAGTACTTC.

This clonotype was observed a handful of times. The CDR3 DNA is TGCAGTGCTAGAGAATTTGACGTATCCTACAATGAGCAGTTCTTC. Translated: CSAREFDVSYNEQFF. The chain joins TRBV20-1 to TRBJ2-1; unclear D gene. The length of the CDR3 is 15 residues. Germline values: CDR1 DFQATT, CDR2 SNEGSKA (reference sequence). V lost 0 bases and J lost 1, with 10 bases in between.

This clonotype was detected only a few times. The chain recombines TRBV13 with TRBJ2-7, with 9 bases fitting TRBD1. With 8 bases clipped from V and 1 base from J, the junction kept 9 bases outside the gene matches. This CDR3 has 15 amino acids. Germline CDR1 and CDR2: PRHDT and FYEKMQ (reference sequence). CDR3 protein: CASEFDDRGSYEQYF. The DNA for the CDR3 is TGTGCCAGCGAATTCGACGACAGGGGGTCCTACGAGCAGTACTTC.

This clonotype was seen only a few times. The V and J genes are TRBV24-1 and TRBJ2-7, with D unresolved. This CDR3 has 16 amino acids. Germline lookup yields CDR1 KGHDR and CDR2 SFDVKD. V dropped 2 bases and J dropped 1 base, with 14 bases sitting between them. The CDR3 DNA reads as TGTGCCACCAGTGATTCGAGGCCCAGAGGTTCCTACGAGCAGTACTTC. This codes for CATSDSRPRGSYEQYF.

The V call is TRBV5-5, the J call TRBJ2-2, with 7 positions matching TRBD2. V trimming: 2 bases; J trimming: 5 bases; junction bases outside the gene matches: 9. In germline, CDR1 is SGHKS, CDR2 YYEKEE (reference sequence). This CDR3 is 16 amino acids long. DNA for the CDR3: TGTGCCAGCAGCTTACGACTAGCAGGTGTTACCGGGGAGCTGTTTTTT. Protein: CASSLRLAGVTGELFF. The complete variable domain, with remaining parts taken from reference TRBV5-5 and TRBJ2-2, reads DAGVTQSPTHLIKTRGQQVTLRCSPISGHKSVSWYQQVLGQGPQFIFQYYEKEERGRGNFPDRFSARQFPNYSSELNVNALLLGDSALYLCASSLRLAGVTGELFFGEGSRLTVL.

The gene calls are TRBV7-9 and TRBJ2-7; TRBD1 agrees at 7 bases. V was clipped by 4 bases and J by 2 bases; unmatched bases: 8. There are 15 residues in the CDR3. CDR1 is SEHNR and CDR2 is FQNEAQ in the germline V gene (reference sequence). CDR3 residues: CASSSMTGQAYEQYF. Here the CDR3 DNA reads TGTGCCAGCAGCTCAATGACAGGACAGGCCTACGAGCAGTACTTC.

The rearrangement joins TRBV6-1 to TRBJ2-3, with 8 bases matching TRBD1. V lost 8 bases, J lost 7 bases, and 8 bases stayed unmatched. Germline loops: CDR1 MNHNS, CDR2 SASEGT. CDR3 size: 13 residues. The CDR3 bases are TGTGCCAGCTCCCCGGGACAGGCTAATACGCAGTATTTT. This translates into CASSPGQANTQYF.

This rearrangement joins TRBV18 to TRBJ1-2; no clear D gene. Germline V gene lookup returns CDR1 KGHSH and CDR2 LQKENI. V was shortened by 0 bases and J by 5 bases, with 10 bases between the two germline ends. CDR3 length: 14 amino acids. The CDR3 nucleotides read TGTGCCAGCTCACCACCCGTTCAACAGTATGGCTACACCTTC. As protein: CASSPPVQQYGYTF.

The rearrangement links TRBV15 to TRBJ2-3, with 7 bases lining up with TRBD1. V lost 5 bases, J lost 3 bases, and 11 bases stayed unmatched. CDR3 size: 16 residues. Germline V CDR1 and CDR2: LNHNV, YYDKDF (reference sequence). Here the CDR3 DNA reads TGTGCCACCAGCGGAAGAAAGGGGGCCGGGACAGATACGCAGTATTTT. This translates into CATSGRKGAGTDTQYF. Looking up the rest from reference TRBV15 and TRBJ2-3 gives the full variable domain: DAMVIQNPRYQVTQFGKPVTLSCSQTLNHNVMYWYQQKSSQAPKLLFHYYDKDFNNEADTPDNFQSRRPNTSFCFLDIRSPGLGDTAMYLCATSGRKGAGTDTQYFGPGTRLTVL.

The sample holds many counts of this clonotype. V gene TRBV20-1 combines with J gene TRBJ2-1, with TRBD2 identical over 13 bases. Germline V gene data show CDR1 as DFQATT and CDR2 as SNEGSKA (reference sequence). V dropped 2 bases and J dropped 0; count of bases not matched to a gene: 4. The CDR3 runs to 17 residues. The CDR3 nucleotides read TGCAGTGCTAGATTCAGGACTAGCGGGGGCTCCTACAATGAGCAGTTCTTC. It translates to CSARFRTSGGSYNEQFF.

This clonotype has just a few counts. The chain has TRBV27 and TRBJ2-7; a weak D match, TRBD2 (5 bases). The CDR3 has 13 amino acids. Trimming pared 10 bases from V and 3 bases from J, leaving 16 bases between. The germline gives CDR1 MNHEY, CDR2 SMNVEV (reference sequence). CDR3 in amino acids: CATGPGLHYEQYF. Written as DNA, the CDR3 is TGTGCCACCGGCCCCGGACTCCACTACGAGCAGTACTTC.

The genes are TRBV7-3 and TRBJ2-3, with D uncertain. The germline V gene encodes CDR1 SGHTA and CDR2 FQGTGA. The CDR3 runs to 15 residues. Between the trimmed V and J ends, which lost 2 bases and 8 bases, there was a span of 17 bases. The CDR3 nucleotides are TGTGCCAGCAGCTTAGAAGCCTTGCCGCACGGTACGCAGTATTTT. Its translation is CASSLEALPHGTQYF.